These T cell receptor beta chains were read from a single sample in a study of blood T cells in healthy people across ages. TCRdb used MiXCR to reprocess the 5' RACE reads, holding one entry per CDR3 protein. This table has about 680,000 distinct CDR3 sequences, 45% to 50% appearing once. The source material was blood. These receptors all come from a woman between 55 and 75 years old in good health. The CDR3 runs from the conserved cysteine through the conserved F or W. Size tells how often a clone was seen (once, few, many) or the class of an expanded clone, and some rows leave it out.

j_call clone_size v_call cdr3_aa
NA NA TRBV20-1 CSVPRTGTYEQYF
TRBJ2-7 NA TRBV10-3 CAINSGIYEQYF
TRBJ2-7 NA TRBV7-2 CASSPWTGLKKYEQYF
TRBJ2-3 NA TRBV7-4 CASSLVTPSTDTQYF
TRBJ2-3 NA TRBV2 CASRATSGILTDTQYF
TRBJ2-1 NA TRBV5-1 CASIFPAGEQFF
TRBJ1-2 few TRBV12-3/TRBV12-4 CASSLRTSYGYTF
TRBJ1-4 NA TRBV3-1 CASSQGPQAYEKLFF
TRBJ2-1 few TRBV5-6 CASSLLSGGPNEQFF
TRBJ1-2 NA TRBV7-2 CASSPGQGMYGYTF
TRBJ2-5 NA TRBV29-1 CSVPTGSGAGTQYF
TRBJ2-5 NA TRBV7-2 CASSYSGNPETQYF
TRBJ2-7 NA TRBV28 CASSLTSEGLYEQYF
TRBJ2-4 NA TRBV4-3 CASSSGQTLAKNIQYF
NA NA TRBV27 CASSLGGPYNEQYF
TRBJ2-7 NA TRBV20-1 CSAERQGALYEQYF
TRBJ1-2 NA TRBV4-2 CASSQAGTGHQNYGYTF
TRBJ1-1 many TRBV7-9 CASSATGSSAFF
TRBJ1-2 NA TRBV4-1 CASSQDFAGYGYTF
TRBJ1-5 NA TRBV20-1 CSASVQGLGQPQHF
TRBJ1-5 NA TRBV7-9 CASSLAPTENSNQPQHF
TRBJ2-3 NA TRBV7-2 CASSDRDGRQYF
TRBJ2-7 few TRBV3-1 CASSQVEGSYEQYF
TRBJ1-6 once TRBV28 CASTILNSPLHF
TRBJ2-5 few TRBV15 CATSREEDGWEETQYF
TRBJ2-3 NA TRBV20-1 CSAFLLAGGPDTQYF
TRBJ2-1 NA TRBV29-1 CSGVAGVNEQFF
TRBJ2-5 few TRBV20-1 CSAGTSGLQETQYF
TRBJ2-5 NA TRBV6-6 CASSYSTGGAYNEQYF
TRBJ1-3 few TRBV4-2 CASSQEPSGSGNTIYF
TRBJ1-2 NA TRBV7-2 CASRDRQGNYGYTF
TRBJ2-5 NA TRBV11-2 CASSPRVPYGQYF
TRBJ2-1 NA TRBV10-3 CAISDLTSGSRTQFF
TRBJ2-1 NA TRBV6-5 CASSSGDSPRVDEQFF
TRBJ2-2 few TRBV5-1 CASSRVNGELFF
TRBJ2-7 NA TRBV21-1 CTSSKDSRKDYEQYF
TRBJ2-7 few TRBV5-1 CASSLGRGFSYEQYF
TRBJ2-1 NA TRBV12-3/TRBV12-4 CASSPSRTRVEQFF
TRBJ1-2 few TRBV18 CASSPETDYGYTF